This T cell receptor (beta chain) was captured by sequencing in a study of T cell responses to AZD1222 COVID-19 vaccine. The germline V gene encodes CDR1 SGHRS and CDR2 YFSETQ. The V and J ends lost 0 bases and 6 bases respectively, with 7 bases between them. The CDR3 sequence is 13 residues long. Libraries were prepared by immunoSEQ multiplex PCR; TCRdb keeps only in-frame clonotypes and omits some of them. The table has over 120,000 clones, roughly 89% seen once; the top ten hold around 1.7%. The receptor was isolated from an adult in good health. The V gene is TRBV5-1, the J gene TRBJ2-1; D gene uncertain. The material sequenced was peripheral blood, taken on day 0 of AZD1222 vaccination. CDR3: CASSLALRNEQFF. The CDR3 DNA sequence: TGCGCCAGCAGCTTGGCCCTGCGCAATGAGCAGTTCTTC.